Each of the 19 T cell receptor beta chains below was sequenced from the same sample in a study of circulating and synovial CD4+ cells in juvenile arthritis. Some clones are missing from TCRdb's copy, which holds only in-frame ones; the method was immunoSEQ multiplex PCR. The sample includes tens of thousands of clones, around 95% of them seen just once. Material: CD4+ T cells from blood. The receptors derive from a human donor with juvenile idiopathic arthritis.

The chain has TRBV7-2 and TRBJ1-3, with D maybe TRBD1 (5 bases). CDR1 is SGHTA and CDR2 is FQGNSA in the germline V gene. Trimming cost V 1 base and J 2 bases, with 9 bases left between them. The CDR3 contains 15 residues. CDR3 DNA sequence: TGTGCCAGCAGCTTAGAAGGGGCCCCTGGAAACACCATATATTTT. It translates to CASSLEGAPGNTIYF.

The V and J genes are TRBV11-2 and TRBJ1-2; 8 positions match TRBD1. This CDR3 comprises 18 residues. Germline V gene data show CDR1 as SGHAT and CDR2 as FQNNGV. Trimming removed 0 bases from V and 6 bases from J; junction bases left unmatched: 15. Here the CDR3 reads CASSLEGTGGLDSDGYTF. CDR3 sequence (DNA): TGTGCCAGCAGCTTAGAAGGGACAGGAGGTTTGGATAGCGATGGCTACACCTTC. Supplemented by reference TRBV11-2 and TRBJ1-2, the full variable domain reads EAGVAQSPRYKIIEKRQSVAFWCNPISGHATLYWYQQILGQGPKLLIQFQNNGVVDDSQLPKDRFSAERLKGVDSTLKIQPAKLEDSAVYLCASSLEGTGGLDSDGYTFGSGTRLTVV.

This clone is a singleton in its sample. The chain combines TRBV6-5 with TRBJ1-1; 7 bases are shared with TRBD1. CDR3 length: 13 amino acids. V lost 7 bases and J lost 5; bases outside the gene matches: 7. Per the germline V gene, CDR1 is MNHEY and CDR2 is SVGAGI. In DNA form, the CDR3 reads TGTGCCAGCAAGGCAGGGGGTTCAACTGAAGCTTTCTTT. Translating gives CASKAGGSTEAFF.

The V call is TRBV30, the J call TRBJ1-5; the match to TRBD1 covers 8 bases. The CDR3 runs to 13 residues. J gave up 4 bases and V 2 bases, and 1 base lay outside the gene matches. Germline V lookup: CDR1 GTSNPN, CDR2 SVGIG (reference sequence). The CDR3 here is CAWSNRGNQPQHF. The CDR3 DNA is TGTGCCTGGAGTAACAGGGGGAATCAGCCCCAGCATTTT.

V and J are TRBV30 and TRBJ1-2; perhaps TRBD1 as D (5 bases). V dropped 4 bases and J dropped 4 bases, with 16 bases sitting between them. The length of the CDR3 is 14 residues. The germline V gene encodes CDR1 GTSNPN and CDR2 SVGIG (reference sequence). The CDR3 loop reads CAWIAPGQLYGYTF. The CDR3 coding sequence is TGTGCCTGGATCGCCCCCGGACAACTCTATGGCTACACCTTC.

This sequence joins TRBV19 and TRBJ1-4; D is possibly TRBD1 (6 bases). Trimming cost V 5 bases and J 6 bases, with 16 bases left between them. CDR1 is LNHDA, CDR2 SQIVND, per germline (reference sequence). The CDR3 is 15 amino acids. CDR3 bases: TGTGCCAGTAGTCGTCGGGGGGCTGTGGATGAAAAACTGTTTTTT. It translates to CASSRRGAVDEKLFF.

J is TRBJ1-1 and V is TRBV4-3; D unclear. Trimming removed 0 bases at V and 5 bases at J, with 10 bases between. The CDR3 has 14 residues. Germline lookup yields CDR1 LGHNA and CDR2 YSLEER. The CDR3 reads CASSQDRGGTEAFF. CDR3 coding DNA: TGCGCCAGCAGCCAAGATCGAGGTGGAACTGAAGCTTTCTTT.

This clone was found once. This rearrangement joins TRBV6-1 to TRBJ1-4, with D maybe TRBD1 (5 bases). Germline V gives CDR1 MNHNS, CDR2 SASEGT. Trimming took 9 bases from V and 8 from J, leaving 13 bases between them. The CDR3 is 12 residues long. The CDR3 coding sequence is TGTGCCAGTAGGGAGGGGTGGGAAAAACTGTTTTTT. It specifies CASREGWEKLFF.

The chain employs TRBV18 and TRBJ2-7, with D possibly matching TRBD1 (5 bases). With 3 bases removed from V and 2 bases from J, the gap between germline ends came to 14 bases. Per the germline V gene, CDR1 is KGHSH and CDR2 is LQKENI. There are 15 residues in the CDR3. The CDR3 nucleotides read TGTGCCAGCTCACCTGGCTGGGGCCCAGCCTACGAGCAGTACTTC. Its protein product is CASSPGWGPAYEQYF.

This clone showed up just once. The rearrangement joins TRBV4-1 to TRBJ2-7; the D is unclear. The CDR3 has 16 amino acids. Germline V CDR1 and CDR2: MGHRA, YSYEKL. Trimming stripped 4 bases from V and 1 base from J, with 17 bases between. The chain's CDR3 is CASSPQVFPVSYEQYF. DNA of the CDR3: TGCGCCAGCAGCCCCCAGGTTTTCCCGGTATCCTACGAGCAGTACTTC.

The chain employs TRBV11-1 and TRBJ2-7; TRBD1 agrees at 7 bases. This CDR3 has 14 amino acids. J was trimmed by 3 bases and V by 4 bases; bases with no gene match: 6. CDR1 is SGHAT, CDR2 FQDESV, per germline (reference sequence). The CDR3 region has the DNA TGTGCCAGCAGCTCCCAGACAGGGAACTACGAGCAGTACTTC. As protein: CASSSQTGNYEQYF.

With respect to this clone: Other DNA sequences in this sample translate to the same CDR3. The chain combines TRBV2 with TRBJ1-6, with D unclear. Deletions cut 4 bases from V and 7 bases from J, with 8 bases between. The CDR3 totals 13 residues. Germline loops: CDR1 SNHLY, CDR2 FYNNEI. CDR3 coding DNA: TGTGCCAGCAGTGCTACCCTCAATTCACCCCTCCACTTT. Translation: CASSATLNSPLHF.

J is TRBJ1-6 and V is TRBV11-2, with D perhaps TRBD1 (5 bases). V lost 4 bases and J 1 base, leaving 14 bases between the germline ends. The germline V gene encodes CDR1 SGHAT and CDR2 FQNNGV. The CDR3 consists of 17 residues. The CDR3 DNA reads TGTGCCAGCAGCTCGTGGGGGGGGAGGTCCTATAATTCACCCCTCCACTTT. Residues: CASSSWGGRSYNSPLHF.

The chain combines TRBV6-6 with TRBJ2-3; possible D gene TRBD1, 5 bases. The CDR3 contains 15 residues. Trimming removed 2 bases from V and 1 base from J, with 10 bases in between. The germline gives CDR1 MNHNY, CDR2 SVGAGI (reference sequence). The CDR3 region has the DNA TGTGCCAGCAGTTACCCAGGGTCCCGCACAGATACGCAGTATTTT. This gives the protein CASSYPGSRTDTQYF.

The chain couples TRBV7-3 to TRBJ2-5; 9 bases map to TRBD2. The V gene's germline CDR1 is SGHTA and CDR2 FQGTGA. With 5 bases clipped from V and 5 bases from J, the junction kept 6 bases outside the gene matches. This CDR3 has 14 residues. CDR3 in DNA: TGTGCCAGCAGCCCCGGGACTAGCTTGGAGACCCAGTACTTC. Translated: CASSPGTSLETQYF.

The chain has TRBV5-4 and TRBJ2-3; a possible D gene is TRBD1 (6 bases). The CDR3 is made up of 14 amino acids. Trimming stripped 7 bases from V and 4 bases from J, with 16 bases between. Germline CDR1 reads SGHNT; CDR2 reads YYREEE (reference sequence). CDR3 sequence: CASAIKQGSDTQYF. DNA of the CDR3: TGTGCCAGCGCCATCAAACAGGGTTCAGATACGCAGTATTTT. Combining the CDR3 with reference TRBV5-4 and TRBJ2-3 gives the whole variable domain ETGVTQSPTHLIKTRGQQVTLRCSSQSGHNTVSWYQQALGQGPQFIFQYYREEENGRGNFPPRFSGLQFPNYSSELNVNALELDDSALYLCASAIKQGSDTQYFGPGTRLTVL.

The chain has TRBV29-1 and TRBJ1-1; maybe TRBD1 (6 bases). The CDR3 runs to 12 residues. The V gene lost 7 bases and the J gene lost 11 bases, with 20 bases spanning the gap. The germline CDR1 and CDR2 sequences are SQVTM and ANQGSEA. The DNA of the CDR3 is TGCAGCGCCCGTAAAGAGGGGCAGGGGGCTTTCTTT. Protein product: CSARKEGQGAFF.

The CDR3 region is CASSSDPGQGARHGYTF. In DNA, the CDR3 is TGTGCCAGCAGCTCGGACCCGGGACAGGGGGCGCGACACGGCTACACCTTC. The chain links TRBV7-9 to TRBJ1-2; 12 bases match TRBD1. The CDR3 consists of 17 residues. V lost 4 bases to trimming and J lost 8 bases; unmatched junction nucleotides: 14. The germline V gene encodes CDR1 SEHNR and CDR2 FQNEAQ (reference sequence). The full variable domain, completed using reference TRBV7-9 and TRBJ1-2, is DTGVSQNPRHKITKRGQNVTFRCDPISEHNRLYWYRQTLGQGPEFLTYFQNEAQLEKSRLLSDRFSAERPKGSFSTLEIQRTEQGDSAMYLCASSSDPGQGARHGYTFGSGTRLTVV.

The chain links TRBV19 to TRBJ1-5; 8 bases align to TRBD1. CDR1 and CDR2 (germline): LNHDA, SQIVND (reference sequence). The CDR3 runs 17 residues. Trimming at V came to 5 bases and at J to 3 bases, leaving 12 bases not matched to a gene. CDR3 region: CASSPGQGRPHNQPQHF. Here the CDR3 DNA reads TGTGCCAGTAGTCCCGGACAGGGAAGGCCCCACAATCAGCCCCAGCATTTT. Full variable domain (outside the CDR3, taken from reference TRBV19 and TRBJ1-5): DGGITQSPKYLFRKEGQNVTLSCEQNLNHDAMYWYRQDPGQGLRLIYYSQIVNDFQKGDIAEGYSVSREKKESFPLTVTSAQKNPTAFYLCASSPGQGRPHNQPQHFGDGTRLSIL.